The 23 T cell receptor beta chains reported below all come from one sample, sequenced in a study of cytomegalovirus exposure and HLA in healthy donors. In the PCR, 60 Vbeta and 13 Jbeta primers were used. This table comes from immunoSEQ multiplex PCR, and its TCRdb copy is limited to in-frame clones, with some not included. Recorded for this sample: under 65,000 clones. The sample consisted of PBMCs. Receptors originate from a woman aged 18 to 35 in good health and CMV-seronegative.

CDR3 bases: TGTGCCAGCTCACCAGCCCCGACAGGGGGCGACGGCTACACCTTC. Translating it yields CASSPAPTGGDGYTF. The chain uses TRBV18 and TRBJ1-2, with 10 bases that match TRBD1. The CDR3 is 15 amino acids. The V gene end was trimmed by 2 bases and the J gene end by 8 bases; junction bases not matched to a gene: 8. Germline CDR1 KGHSH, CDR2 LQKENI.

The chain recombines TRBV18 with TRBJ1-1, with TRBD1 identical over 7 bases. The germline CDR1 and CDR2 sequences are KGHSH and LQKENI. The CDR3 runs 16 residues. V shed 6 bases and J 1 base; nucleotides not matched to a gene: 11. Written as DNA, the CDR3 is TGTGCCAGCTCTAGACAGGGACCCACCCAGAACACTGAAGCTTTCTTT. It is translated as CASSRQGPTQNTEAFF.

The chain has TRBV7-2 and TRBJ2-7; D may be TRBD2 (5 bases). The CDR3 runs to 14 residues. The V end lost 3 bases, the J end lost 7 bases, and 16 bases lay between the germline ends. The germline V gene encodes CDR1 SGHTA and CDR2 FQGNSA. The chain's CDR3 is CASSFIGRRWEQYF. The CDR3 DNA follows: TGTGCCAGCAGCTTTATAGGCCGGAGGTGGGAGCAGTACTTC.

As for this clone: Different DNA sequences within this sample yield the same CDR3. The rearrangement links TRBV18 to TRBJ2-7; TRBD2 might be the D (5 bases). CDR3 length: 14 amino acids. V dropped 3 bases and J dropped 2 bases, with 11 bases sitting between them. The germline V gene encodes CDR1 KGHSH and CDR2 LQKENI. Here the CDR3 reads CASSPPARAYEQYF. In DNA, the CDR3 is TGTGCCAGCTCACCCCCAGCGAGGGCCTACGAGCAGTACTTC.

This sequence joins TRBV18 and TRBJ1-1, with D hard to call. Trimming cost V 5 bases and J 1 base, with 11 bases left between them. The CDR3 is 14 residues long. The germline CDR1 and CDR2 sequences are KGHSH and LQKENI. The CDR3 region has the DNA TGTGCCAGCTCATACCAGGAAGGGAACACTGAAGCTTTCTTT. Residues: CASSYQEGNTEAFF.

This chain links TRBV28 with TRBJ2-7, with 11 bases that match TRBD1. Unmatched junction bases numbered 7, after V lost 8 bases and J lost 7 bases. This CDR3 contains 13 residues. Germline V gene lookup returns CDR1 MDHEN and CDR2 SYDVKM. The CDR3 DNA is TGTGCCAGCTTTGGACAGGGGGCGCGAGAGCAGTACTTC. Amino acids: CASFGQGAREQYF.

The chain has TRBV7-3 and TRBJ2-1; TRBD2 matches 8 bases. V gave up 0 bases and J gave up 5 bases; unmatched junction bases: 3. The CDR3 is 15 amino acids. The germline V gene encodes CDR1 SGHTA and CDR2 FQGTGA. CDR3 in amino acids: CASSLTGGANNEQFF. The CDR3 region has the DNA TGTGCCAGCAGCTTAACCGGGGGGGCGAACAATGAGCAGTTCTTC. The variable domain in full, with the rest retrieved from reference TRBV7-3 and TRBJ2-1, is GAGVSQTPSNKVTEKGKYVELRCDPISGHTALYWYRQSLGQGPEFLIYFQGTGAADDSGLPNDRFFAVRPEGSVSTLKIQRTERGDSAVYLCASSLTGGANNEQFFGPGTRLTVL.

The chain couples TRBV29-1 to TRBJ1-1; D unclear. V was trimmed by 4 bases and J by 0 bases, leaving 12 bases between them. This CDR3 has 14 amino acids. Germline V lookup: CDR1 SQVTM, CDR2 ANQGSEA. The CDR3 sequence is CSVVWGGMNTEAFF. DNA for the CDR3: TGCAGCGTTGTATGGGGAGGGATGAACACTGAAGCTTTCTTT.

This chain connects TRBV27 to TRBJ2-7; perhaps TRBD1 as D (5 bases). The germline V gene has CDR1 MNHEY and CDR2 SMNVEV (reference sequence). V lost 3 bases, J lost 12 bases, and 18 bases lay in between. The CDR3 length is 13 residues. The CDR3 reads CASSFSGKFFRYF. The CDR3 DNA follows: TGTGCCAGCAGTTTTTCAGGGAAGTTTTTTCGGTACTTC.

The chain joins TRBV7-9 to TRBJ1-2; D call uncertain. V gave up 5 bases and J gave up 7 bases, with 17 bases separating them. The CDR3 extends over 14 amino acids. CDR1 SEHNR and CDR2 FQNEAQ come from the germline V gene (reference sequence). The CDR3 region is CASSPETRTSGYTF. The DNA of the CDR3 is TGTGCCAGCAGCCCCGAGACCCGGACTAGTGGCTACACCTTC.

The J gene is TRBJ2-7, the V gene TRBV28; D is unclear. Looked up from germline, CDR1 is MDHEN and CDR2 is SYDVKM. V lost 3 bases to trimming and J lost 2 bases, with 11 bases between them. The CDR3 runs 14 residues. The CDR3 DNA is TGTGCCAGCAGTTTGGGCTACAGTCCCTACGAGCAGTACTTC. As protein: CASSLGYSPYEQYF.

This sequence joins TRBV6-1 and TRBJ2-7; possible D gene TRBD2, 5 bases. This CDR3 is 16 amino acids long. Germline assignment: CDR1 MNHNS and CDR2 SASEGT. Trimming cost V 3 bases and J 0 bases, with 15 bases left between them. The CDR3, as DNA: TGTGCCAGCAGTGATCCGGGGAGTTCAAGCTCCTACGAGCAGTACTTC. Translated, it gives CASSDPGSSSSYEQYF.

The V call is TRBV9, the J call TRBJ2-7, with D uncertain. Per germline, CDR1 SGDLS and CDR2 YYNGEE. The CDR3 length is 14 residues. The V end lost 3 bases, the J end lost 1 base, and 11 bases lay between the germline ends. The DNA for the CDR3 is TGTGCCAGCAGCGCGAGACACCTTTCCTACGAGCAGTACTTC. Translated, it gives CASSARHLSYEQYF.

Written as DNA, the CDR3 is TGTGCCAGCAGCGTAGAAAGGGGATGGCAGTTCTTC. This codes for CASSVERGWQFF. The gene calls are TRBV9 and TRBJ2-1; tentative D call: TRBD1 (5 bases). Germline V gene sequence: CDR1 SGDLS, CDR2 YYNGEE. The CDR3 loop spans 12 amino acids. Trimming removed 0 bases at V and 12 bases at J, with 10 bases between.

This chain uses TRBV25-1 with TRBJ2-7; tentatively, D is TRBD1 (6 bases). The CDR3 contains 14 residues. Germline lookup yields CDR1 MGHDK and CDR2 SYGVNS. V lost 8 bases and J 0 bases, leaving 14 bases between the germline ends. The CDR3 spells CASSQGPSSYEQYF. As DNA, the CDR3 is TGTGCCAGCTCACAGGGTCCTAGCTCCTACGAGCAGTACTTC.

The chain recombines TRBV25-1 with TRBJ2-2; 8 positions match TRBD2. Trimming took 1 base from V and 2 from J; bases not matched to a gene: 3. Germline CDR1 is MGHDK and CDR2 is SYGVNS. The CDR3 is made up of 16 amino acids. CDR3 coding DNA: TGTGCCAGCAGTGAATCGAGCGGGAGTAACACCGGGGAGCTGTTTTTT. It codes for CASSESSGSNTGELFF. The complete variable domain, with remaining parts taken from reference TRBV25-1 and TRBJ2-2, reads EADIYQTPRYLVIGTGKKITLECSQTMGHDKMYWYQQDPGMELHLIHYSYGVNSTEKGDLSSESTVSRIRTEHFPLTLESARPSHTSQYLCASSESSGSNTGELFFGEGSRLTVL.

This chain uses TRBV28 with TRBJ2-7; 12 positions agree with TRBD2. V was pared by 10 bases and J by 3 bases, with 7 bases of the junction left unmatched. Germline V lookup: CDR1 MDHEN, CDR2 SYDVKM. The CDR3 extends over 14 amino acids. CDR3 in amino acids: CAITSGRWGYEQYF. CDR3 in DNA: TGTGCCATCACTAGCGGGAGGTGGGGCTACGAGCAGTACTTC.

The V call is TRBV7-2, the J call TRBJ2-1, with 8 bases fitting TRBD2. This CDR3 spans 16 amino acids. Germline V CDR1 and CDR2: SGHTA, FQGNSA. J gave up 1 base and V 0 bases, and 2 bases lay outside the gene matches. This CDR3 is CASSLATGGSYNEQFF. The CDR3 region has the DNA TGTGCCAGCAGCTTAGCTACGGGAGGGTCCTACAATGAGCAGTTCTTC.

The gene calls are TRBV10-2 and TRBJ1-1; 11 bases fit TRBD1. Germline values: CDR1 WSHSY, CDR2 SAAADI. V lost 8 bases to trimming and J lost 5 bases; unmatched junction nucleotides: 7. CDR3 length: 14 amino acids. In DNA, the CDR3 is TGCGCCAGCCGGACAGGGGGCGGACGGACTGAAGCTTTCTTT. As protein: CASRTGGGRTEAFF.

The chain joins TRBV13 to TRBJ2-3; TRBD2 agrees at 11 bases. V lost 6 bases to trimming and J lost 2 bases; unmatched junction nucleotides: 13. The CDR3 runs 18 residues. Germline values: CDR1 PRHDT, CDR2 FYEKMQ (reference sequence). CDR3 amino acids: CASRPPPTSGGFTDTQYF. Here the CDR3 DNA reads TGTGCCAGCAGACCCCCCCCTACTAGCGGGGGATTCACAGATACGCAGTATTTT.

This chain links TRBV11-3 with TRBJ2-7; weak D call: TRBD2 (5 bases). This CDR3 is 14 amino acids long. Germline values: CDR1 SGHNT, CDR2 YENEEA. The V end was cut by 4 bases, the J end by 5 bases, with 15 bases between. The CDR3 is CASSSPAARDEQYF. The CDR3 DNA reads as TGTGCCAGCAGCTCCCCAGCGGCGAGGGACGAGCAGTACTTC.

This chain uses TRBV7-9 with TRBJ1-1, with D uncertain. Germline CDR1 SEHNR, CDR2 FQNEAQ (reference sequence). V lost 3 bases and J lost 0, with 5 bases in between. The CDR3 has 13 amino acids. The CDR3 here is CASSFQLNTEAFF. In DNA, the CDR3 is TGTGCCAGCAGCTTTCAGTTGAACACTGAAGCTTTCTTT.

V and J are TRBV7-3 and TRBJ2-1; D might be TRBD2 (5 bases). The germline CDR1 and CDR2 sequences are SGHTA and FQGTGA. This CDR3 is 12 amino acids long. V lost 6 bases, J lost 7 bases, and 10 bases lay in between. The CDR3 coding sequence is TGTGCCAGCAGTCCCTCGGGGAATGAGCAGTTCTTC. The encoded protein is CASSPSGNEQFF.